Sequencing of this T cell receptor (beta chain) was carried out in a study of Ad26.COV2.S vaccination and SARS-CoV-2 variants. Profiled with immunoSEQ multiplex PCR; TCRdb holds only in-frame clones, not every one. The sample lists about half a million clones, roughly nine tenths occurring once. The treatment was: 15 to 20 received Ad26.COV2.S at low or high dose, single or two shots; about 5 received placebo; per-sample allocation not given. Sampling happened 63 days after the first vaccine or placebo injection. Trimming cost V 3 bases and J 2 bases, with 12 bases left between them. CDR1 is KGHSH, CDR2 LQKENI, per germline. The CDR3 sequence is 15 residues long.

The specimen comprised peripheral blood, sampled in a trial of Ad26.COV2.S vaccine versus placebo. The rearrangement uses TRBV18 and TRBJ2-3, with a weak D call TRBD1 (5 bases). The receptor's source is a person aged 18-60 years who received the Ad26.COV2.S COVID-19 vaccine or a placebo. CDR3 amino acids: CASSPDRQFTDTQYF. CDR3 bases: TGTGCCAGCTCACCGGATAGACAGTTCACAGATACGCAGTATTTT.